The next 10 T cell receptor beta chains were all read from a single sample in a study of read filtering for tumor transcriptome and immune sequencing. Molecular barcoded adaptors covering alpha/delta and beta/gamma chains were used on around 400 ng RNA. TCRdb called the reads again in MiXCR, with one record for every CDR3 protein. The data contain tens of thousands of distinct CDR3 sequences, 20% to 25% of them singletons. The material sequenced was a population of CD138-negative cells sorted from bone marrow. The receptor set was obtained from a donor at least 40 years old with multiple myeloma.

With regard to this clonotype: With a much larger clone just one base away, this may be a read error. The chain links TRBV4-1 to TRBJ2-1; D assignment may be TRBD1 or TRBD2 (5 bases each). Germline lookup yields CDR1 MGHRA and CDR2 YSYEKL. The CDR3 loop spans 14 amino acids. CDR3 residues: CASSQDREYSEQFF. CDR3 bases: TGCGCCAGCAGCCAAGACAGGGAGTACAGTGAGCAGTTCTTC.

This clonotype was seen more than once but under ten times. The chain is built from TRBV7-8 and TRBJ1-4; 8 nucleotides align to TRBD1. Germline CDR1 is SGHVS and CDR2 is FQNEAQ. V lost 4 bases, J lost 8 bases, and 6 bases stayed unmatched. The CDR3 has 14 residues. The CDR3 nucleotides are TGTGCCAGCAGCTCTCGGACAGGGTTCGAAAAACTGTTTTTT. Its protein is CASSSRTGFEKLFF.

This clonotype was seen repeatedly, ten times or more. The CDR3 nucleotides are TGTGCCAGCAGTTTCTTGGTTGGAGGCTCTGAAGCTTTCTTT. Protein: CASSFLVGGSEAFF. This chain connects TRBV28 to TRBJ1-1; D is unresolved. V shed 3 bases and J shed 6 bases, with 14 bases lying between them. The CDR3 totals 14 residues. Germline CDR1 is MDHEN and CDR2 is SYDVKM.

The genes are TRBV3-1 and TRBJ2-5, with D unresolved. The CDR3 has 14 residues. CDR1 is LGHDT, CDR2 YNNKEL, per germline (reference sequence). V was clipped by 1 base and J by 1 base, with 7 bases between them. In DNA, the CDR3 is TGTGCCAGCAGCCAAGGGACGGTCCAAGAGACCCAGTACTTC. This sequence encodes CASSQGTVQETQYF.

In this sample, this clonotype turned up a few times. Here the CDR3 reads CASSGRDRGIAYTF. The CDR3 coding sequence is TGTGCCAGTAGTGGCCGGGACAGGGGGATTGCCTACACCTTC. The rearrangement links TRBV19 to TRBJ1-2, with 11 bases aligning to TRBD1. Per germline, CDR1 LNHDA and CDR2 SQIVND (reference sequence). CDR3 length: 14 amino acids. J gave up 10 bases and V 5 bases, and 9 bases lay outside the gene matches.

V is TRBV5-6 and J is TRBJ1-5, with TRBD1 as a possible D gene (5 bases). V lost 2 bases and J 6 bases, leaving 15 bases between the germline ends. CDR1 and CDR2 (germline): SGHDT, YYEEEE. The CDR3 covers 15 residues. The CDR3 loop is CASSLRGARGQPQHF. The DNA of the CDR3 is TGTGCCAGCAGCTTAAGAGGGGCTAGAGGTCAGCCCCAGCATTTT.

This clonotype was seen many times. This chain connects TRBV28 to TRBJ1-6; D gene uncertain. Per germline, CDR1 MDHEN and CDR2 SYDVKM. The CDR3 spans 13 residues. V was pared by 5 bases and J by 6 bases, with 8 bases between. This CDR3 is CASSRDSNSPLHF. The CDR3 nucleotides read TGTGCCAGCAGTCGGGATTCTAATTCACCCCTCCACTTT.

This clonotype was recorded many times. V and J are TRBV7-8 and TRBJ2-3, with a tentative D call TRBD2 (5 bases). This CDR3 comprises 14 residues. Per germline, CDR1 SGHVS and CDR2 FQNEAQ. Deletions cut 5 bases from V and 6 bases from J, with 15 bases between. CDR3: CASSILRRRDTQYF. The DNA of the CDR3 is TGTGCCAGCAGCATCCTACGAAGGAGGGATACGCAGTATTTT.

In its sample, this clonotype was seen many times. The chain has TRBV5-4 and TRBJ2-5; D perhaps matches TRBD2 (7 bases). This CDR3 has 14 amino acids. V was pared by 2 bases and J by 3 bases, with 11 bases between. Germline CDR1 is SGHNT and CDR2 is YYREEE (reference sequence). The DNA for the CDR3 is TGTGCCAGCAGCTTCCGGGGGGCAGAAGAGACCCAGTACTTC. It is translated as CASSFRGAEETQYF. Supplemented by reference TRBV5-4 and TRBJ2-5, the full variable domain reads ETGVTQSPTHLIKTRGQQVTLRCSSQSGHNTVSWYQQALGQGPQFIFQYYREEENGRGNFPPRFSGLQFPNYSSELNVNALELDDSALYLCASSFRGAEETQYFGPGTRLLVL.

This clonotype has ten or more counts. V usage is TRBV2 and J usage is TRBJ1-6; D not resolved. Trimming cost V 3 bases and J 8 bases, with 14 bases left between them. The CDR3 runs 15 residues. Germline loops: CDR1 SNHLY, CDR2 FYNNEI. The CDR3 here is CASSEGSRPYSPLHF. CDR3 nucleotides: TGTGCCAGCAGTGAGGGGTCTCGTCCCTATTCACCCCTCCACTTT.